A selection of T cell receptor beta chains follows, all from one sample in a study of cytotoxic CD8 clonotypes in ibrutinib-treated CLL. Profiled with immunoSEQ multiplex PCR; TCRdb holds only in-frame clones, not every one. Among 73,000 or so clones listed, approximately 70% were seen once. The sequences come from PBMCs, collected after 12 months of ibrutinib treatment. Source of these receptors: a human donor with chronic lymphocytic leukemia. The CDR3 runs from the conserved cysteine through the conserved F or W. The order of the fields is clone size, V gene, D gene, J gene, CDR3 protein, CDR3 DNA. D genes are given only for firm matches. Rows may omit the clone size; those that give it use once, few, many or a size class.

-	TRBV28	TRBD1	TRBJ2-7	CASGTGIYEQYF	TGTGCCAGCGGGACAGGGATCTACGAGCAGTACTTC
-	TRBV6-5	TRBD1	TRBJ2-7	CASSYSTGGGPNEQYF	TGTGCCAGCAGTTACTCGACAGGGGGAGGACCTAACGAGCAGTACTTC
-	TRBV15	-	TRBJ2-1	CATSNPRGASSYNEQFF	TGTGCCACCAGCAACCCCAGGGGGGCTAGCTCCTACAATGAGCAGTTCTTC
-	TRBV7-2	-	TRBJ2-1	CASSSEGGAYNEQFF	TGTGCCAGCAGTTCTGAGGGTGGGGCCTACAATGAGCAGTTCTTC
few	TRBV5-6	TRBD2	TRBJ2-3	CASSPMGSGGADTQYF	TGTGCCAGCAGCCCCATGGGGAGCGGGGGGGCAGATACGCAGTATTTT
-	TRBV5-1	-	TRBJ1-5	CASSVQPNQPQHF	TGCGCCAGCAGCGTACAGCCCAATCAGCCCCAGCATTTT
-	TRBV4-3	-	TRBJ2-1	CASSQEVGGSSYNEQFF	TGCGCCAGCAGCCAAGAAGTAGGTGGGTCCTCCTACAATGAGCAGTTCTTC
-	TRBV5-4	TRBD2	TRBJ2-1	CASSLVTGGEQFF	TGTGCCAGCAGCTTGGTTACGGGGGGTGAGCAGTTCTTC
-	TRBV5-6	TRBD1	TRBJ1-5	CASRTGTGGDVGNQPQHF	TGTGCCAGCAGGACCGGGACAGGGGGGGATGTAGGCAATCAGCCCCAGCATTTT
-	TRBV9	TRBD1	TRBJ2-7	CASSPSDRGRYEQYF	TGTGCCAGCAGCCCGTCGGACAGGGGGCGATACGAGCAGTACTTC
-	TRBV6-6	TRBD2	TRBJ2-3	CASKPSGGTDTQYF	TGTGCCAGCAAACCTAGCGGGGGAACAGATACGCAGTATTTT
few	TRBV27	-	TRBJ1-5	CASSFGRVGQPQHF	TGTGCCAGCAGTTTTGGGAGGGTGGGCCAGCCCCAGCATTTT
-	TRBV28	TRBD1	TRBJ1-2	CASRRDRVVYGYTF	TGTGCCAGCAGGCGGGACAGGGTTGTTTATGGCTACACCTTC
-	TRBV5-6	-	TRBJ2-1	CASSLGGPMSYNEQFF	TGTGCCAGCAGCTTGGGGGGACCAATGTCCTACAATGAGCAGTTCTTC
-	TRBV6-5	-	TRBJ2-7	CATSRDTFYEQYF	TGTGCCACCTCCCGGGACACATTTTACGAGCAGTACTTC
-	TRBV6-6	TRBD1	TRBJ2-1	CASKPDSGQGNNEQFF	TGTGCCAGCAAACCAGATTCGGGACAGGGGAACAATGAGCAGTTCTTC
-	TRBV6-5	TRBD1	TRBJ1-5	CASSRTGDDQPQHF	TGTGCCAGCAGTAGGACAGGGGACGATCAGCCCCAGCATTTT
-	TRBV4-1	TRBD1	TRBJ1-6	CASSQSFGQGVRPLHF	TGCGCCAGCAGCCAGAGCTTTGGACAGGGGGTACGTCCCCTCCACTTT
-	TRBV7-2	-	TRBJ1-5	CASSSGQRNQPQHF	TGTGCCAGCAGCAGCGGACAGCGCAATCAGCCCCAGCATTTT
-	TRBV7-2	TRBD1	TRBJ1-5	CASSLYGTGGHQPQHF	TGTGCCAGCAGCTTATACGGGACAGGGGGGCATCAGCCCCAGCATTTT
-	TRBV7-2	TRBD1	TRBJ2-7	CASTPGGTPYEQYF	TGTGCCAGCACCCCAGGGGGAACCCCCTACGAGCAGTACTTC
-	TRBV4-3	TRBD1	TRBJ1-1	CASREYGTGLHTEAFF	TGCGCCAGCAGGGAATACGGGACAGGGTTGCACACTGAAGCTTTCTTT
-	TRBV6-5	-	TRBJ1-1	CASSYSTNTEAFF	TGTGCCAGCAGTTACTCGACGAACACTGAAGCTTTCTTT
-	TRBV30	-	TRBJ1-3	CMGRWTTDLYSGNTIYF	TGTATGGGCAGGTGGACGACAGACCTATACTCTGGAAACACCATATATTTT
-	TRBV4-1	-	TRBJ1-2	CASSQEEDVRFNYGYTF	TGCGCCAGCAGCCAAGAGGAGGACGTCCGATTTAACTATGGCTACACCTTC
-	TRBV27	-	TRBJ1-2	CASSLFPSDGYTF	TGTGCCAGCAGTTTATTTCCATCCGATGGCTACACCTTC
-	TRBV30	-	TRBJ2-2	CAWSMRNQYTGELFF	TGTGCCTGGAGTATGCGGAACCAGTACACCGGGGAGCTGTTTTTT
once	TRBV13	-	TRBJ1-1	CASSWGTEAFF	TGTGCCAGCAGCTGGGGCACTGAAGCTTTCTTT
few	TRBV7-9	-	TRBJ1-1	CASSVIGPGEAFF	TGTGCCAGCAGCGTCATAGGCCCGGGCGAAGCTTTCTTT
-	TRBV2	-	TRBJ2-2	CASSTLPGTPNTGELFF	TGTGCCAGCAGCACCCTTCCGGGGACACCTAACACCGGGGAGCTGTTTTTT
-	TRBV30	-	TRBJ2-3	CAWSVLPQTTDTQYF	TGTGCCTGGAGTGTACTCCCGCAGACCACAGATACGCAGTATTTT
few	TRBV5-1	-	TRBJ1-2	CASSLGATDYGYTF	TGCGCCAGCAGCTTGGGGGCCACAGACTATGGCTACACCTTC
-	TRBV25-1	TRBD1	TRBJ1-1	CASSEDRGYTEAFF	TGTGCCAGCAGTGAAGACAGGGGGTACACTGAAGCTTTCTTT
-	TRBV19	TRBD2	TRBJ2-2	CASRGLAGAATGELFF	TGTGCCAGTAGGGGACTAGCGGGGGCGGCGACCGGGGAGCTGTTTTTT
-	TRBV5-6	-	TRBJ2-2	CASSLITAGELFF	TGTGCCAGCAGCTTGATCACTGCCGGGGAGCTGTTTTTT
-	TRBV5-1	TRBD2	TRBJ2-7	CASSFGLAGGLDEQYF	TGCGCCAGCAGCTTCGGACTAGCGGGGGGGCTAGACGAGCAGTACTTC
few	TRBV19	-	TRBJ1-3	CASIPNQSGNTIYF	TGTGCCAGTATACCTAATCAATCTGGAAACACCATATATTTT
-	TRBV7-2	-	TRBJ1-6	CASSSGANSPLHF	TGTGCCAGCAGCTCAGGGGCCAATTCACCCCTCCACTTT
once	TRBV19	-	TRBJ1-2	CASTYKGSGYTF	TGTGCCAGTACCTACAAGGGATCCGGCTACACCTTC
-	TRBV11-2	TRBD1	TRBJ2-5	CASSLPRQGETQYF	TGTGCCAGCAGCTTACCGAGACAGGGAGAGACCCAGTACTTC
-	TRBV5-3	TRBD2	TRBJ2-2	CARSIAGTSGGPNTGELFF	TGTGCCAGAAGCATAGCCGGGACTAGCGGGGGACCGAACACCGGGGAGCTGTTTTTT
-	TRBV5-1	-	TRBJ1-1	CASSPRELPEAFF	TGCGCCAGCAGCCCCCGGGAGCTCCCTGAAGCTTTCTTT
-	TRBV5-5	-	TRBJ1-1	CASSLSRKDTEAFF	TGTGCCAGCAGCTTGTCCAGGAAAGACACTGAAGCTTTCTTT
few	TRBV6-6	-	TRBJ1-6	CASSYGQKLHF	TGTGCCAGCAGTTACGGGCAGAAGCTCCACTTT
-	TRBV5-4	-	TRBJ1-4	CASPVREPTNEKLFF	TGTGCCAGCCCTGTCCGGGAGCCAACTAATGAAAAACTGTTTTTT
-	TRBV11-3	-	TRBJ2-7	CASSLLHPLYEQYF	TGTGCCAGCAGCCTTCTCCATCCCCTCTACGAGCAGTACTTC